This T cell receptor beta chain was identified during a study of T cells in Graves' hyperthyroidism and ophthalmopathy. CDR3 size: 19 residues. The J segment lost 0 bases and the V segment lost 2 bases, leaving 9 bases of the junction unmatched. Germline-derived CDR1 and CDR2 are SNHLY and FYNNEI. Thyroid ultrasound, orbital computed tomography, clinical symptoms, and serum thyroxine and TRAb underpinned diagnoses. The CDR3 regions of TCR beta were amplified from RNA transcripts. The TCR CDR3 was amplified in a first-round RT-PCR using the HTBI primer set. One entry per CDR3 protein, called by TCRdb with MiXCR from the multiplex PCR reads. The sample holds about 290,000 distinct CDR3 sequences; roughly a fifth are singletons and the top ten take 35% to 40%.

The sequenced sample was blood. The chain recombines TRBV2 with TRBJ2-3; 12 bases line up with TRBD2. The sequence derives from a man in his fifties with Graves' ophthalmopathy. Written as DNA, the CDR3 is TGTGCCAGCAGTGAACTAGCGGGAGGGCCGCGATCTAGCACAGATACGCAGTATTTT. Protein sequence: CASSELAGGPRSSTDTQYF.